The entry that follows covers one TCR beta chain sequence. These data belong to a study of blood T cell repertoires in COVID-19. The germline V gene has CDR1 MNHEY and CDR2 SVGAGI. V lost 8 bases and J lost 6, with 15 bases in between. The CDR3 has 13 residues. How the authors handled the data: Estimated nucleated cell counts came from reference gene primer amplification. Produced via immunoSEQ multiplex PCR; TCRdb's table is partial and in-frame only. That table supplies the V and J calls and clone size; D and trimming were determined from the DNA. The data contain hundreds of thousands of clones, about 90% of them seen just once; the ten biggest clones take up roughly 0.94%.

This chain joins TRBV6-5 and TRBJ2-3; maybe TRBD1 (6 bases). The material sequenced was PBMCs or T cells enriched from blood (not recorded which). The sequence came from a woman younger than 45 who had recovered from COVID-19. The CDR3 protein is CASPRTDKDTQYF. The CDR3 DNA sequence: TGTGCCAGCCCGCGGACAGATAAGGATACGCAGTATTTT.